This entry describes one T cell receptor beta chain. What it recognizes is unknown. The trim removed 4 bases at V and 4 bases at J, leaving 10 bases unmatched. From germline, CDR1 is SGHDN and CDR2 FVKESK. The CDR3 length is 16 residues. For the second PCR, which ran for roughly 6 to 12 cycles, a sample-barcoded 5' primer and a J-beta primer mix were used. Each single sample gave us at least 3 million CDR3-containing paired-end reads. TCRdb processed the 5' RACE reads anew with MiXCR; each CDR3 protein has one entry. The sample contains about 750,000 distinct CDR3 sequences, approximately 53% of which appear only once. This entry is derived from a study of blood T cells in healthy people across ages. Study results and caveats: More naive CD4+ cells and higher diversity were found in long-lived than in aged donors. Shifts in expanded clonotypes may have been confounded by donor CMV status, which was unknown.

This TCR was sampled from a man older than 75 in good health. Material for sequencing was blood. The V call is TRBV14, the J call TRBJ2-1; 7 nucleotides align to TRBD2. The CDR3 DNA follows: TGTGCCAGCAGCCGAGCGGGCGGGAGAACTTACAATGAGCAGTTCTTC. It translates to CASSRAGGRTYNEQFF. Supplemented by reference TRBV14 and TRBJ2-1, the full variable domain reads EAGVTQFPSHSVIEKGQTVTLRCDPISGHDNLYWYRRVMGKEIKFLLHFVKESKQDESGMPNNRFLAERTGGTYSTLKVQPAELEDSGVYFCASSRAGGRTYNEQFFGPGTRLTVL.